The 20 T cell receptor beta chains presented below share a single source sample, sequenced in a study of blood T cells in healthy people across ages. Next came a second PCR, run for about 7 to 12 cycles, which used a sample-barcoded 5' primer along with a J-beta primer mix. TCRdb itself ran the 5' RACE reads through MiXCR, one entry per CDR3 protein. The sample holds 850,000 to 1,100,000 distinct CDR3 sequences, more than 30% seen once. Material for sequencing was blood. Receptors originate from a young man in good health.

Only a few counts were recorded for this clonotype. This rearrangement joins TRBV7-8 to TRBJ2-3; D is ambiguous. CDR1 SGHVS and CDR2 FQNEAQ come from the germline V gene. The V end lost 2 bases, the J end lost 1 base, and 25 bases lay between the germline ends. The CDR3 consists of 20 residues. In DNA form, the CDR3 reads TGTGCCAGCAGCTTATCTTCTTCATCGTTCCCTTTGCTCCGCACAGATACGCAGTATTTT. This sequence encodes CASSLSSSSFPLLRTDTQYF.

CDR3: CASLLAAQETQYF. The CDR3 region has the DNA TGTGCCAGCCTACTAGCGGCCCAAGAGACCCAGTACTTC. The chain links TRBV2 to TRBJ2-5; 8 bases are a match to TRBD2. Per the germline V gene, CDR1 is SNHLY and CDR2 is FYNNEI. The CDR3 is 13 residues long. V lost 8 bases and J lost 1; bases outside the gene matches: 3. The variable domain in full, with the rest retrieved from reference TRBV2 and TRBJ2-5, is EPEVTQTPSHQVTQMGQEVILRCVPISNHLYFYWYRQILGQKVEFLVSFYNNEISEKSEIFDDQFSVERPDGSNFTLKIRSTKLEDSAMYFCASLLAAQETQYFGPGTRLLVL.

The chain uses TRBV12-3 or TRBV12-4 and TRBJ1-4; D is undetermined. CDR3 length equals 13 residues. V dropped 2 bases and J dropped 5 bases, with 6 bases sitting between them. This CDR3 is CASSLRENEKLFF. CDR3 sequence (DNA): TGTGCCAGCAGTTTACGGGAGAATGAAAAACTGTTTTTT.

For this clonotype: The germline gene is not matched at one end of the junction; a read error may be the cause. The V and J genes are TRBV5-5 and TRBJ1-2, with D uncertain. Germline V gene lookup returns CDR1 SGHKS and CDR2 YYEKEE (reference sequence). CDR3 length equals 13 residues. This CDR3 is CASSYPFFYGCTF. CDR3 sequence (DNA): TGTGCCAGCAGCTACCCATTTTTCTATGGCTGCACCTTC. Filled out from reference TRBV5-5 and TRBJ1-2, the complete variable domain reads DAGVTQSPTHLIKTRGQQVTLRCSPISGHKSVSWYQQVLGQGPQFIFQYYEKEERGRGNFPDRFSARQFPNYSSELNVNALLLGDSALYLCASSYPFFYGCTFGSGTRLTVV.

This clonotype has a handful of counts. The chain joins TRBV2 to TRBJ2-3, with 7 bases that match TRBD2. Germline lookup yields CDR1 SNHLY and CDR2 FYNNEI. Unmatched junction bases numbered 5, after V lost 6 bases and J lost 2 bases. CDR3 length: 14 amino acids. CDR3 in amino acids: CASSGTTNTDTQYF. The CDR3 coding sequence is TGTGCCAGCAGCGGGACTACAAACACAGATACGCAGTATTTT.

This chain links TRBV11-2 with TRBJ2-3; no definite D call. Looked up from germline, CDR1 is SGHAT and CDR2 is FQNNGV. V was pared by 1 base and J by 5 bases, with 10 bases between. The CDR3 sequence is 14 residues long. CDR3 sequence: CASSLGGRLDTQYF. The CDR3 coding sequence is TGTGCCAGCAGCTTAGGCGGTCGGTTAGATACGCAGTATTTT.

J is TRBJ2-5 and V is TRBV5-1; 12 bases fit TRBD2. CDR1 is SGHRS and CDR2 is YFSETQ in the germline V gene. V lost 3 bases to trimming and J lost 11 bases; unmatched junction nucleotides: 14. CDR3 length: 16 residues. The DNA for the CDR3 is TGCGCCAGCAGCTGGGAGACTAGCGGGGGTTACAATGAGCAGTACTTC. It is translated as CASSWETSGGYNEQYF.

This chain connects TRBV11-3 to TRBJ2-1, with 7 bases that match TRBD2. V dropped 2 bases and J dropped 5; count of bases not matched to a gene: 6. CDR3 length: 15 residues. Per the germline V gene, CDR1 is SGHNT and CDR2 is YENEEA. CDR3 in amino acids: CASSLYGGGDNEQFF. DNA of the CDR3: TGTGCCAGCAGCTTATATGGCGGGGGTGACAATGAGCAGTTCTTC.

CDR3 loop: CASSANPGGYEQYF. In nucleotides, the CDR3 is TGTGCCAGCAGCGCTAATCCAGGGGGCTACGAGCAGTACTTC. The chain uses TRBV7-8 and TRBJ2-7; 7 bases are a match to TRBD1. CDR1 and CDR2 (germline): SGHVS, FQNEAQ. V lost 5 bases and J lost 3; bases outside the gene matches: 7. This CDR3 is built from 14 residues.

The chain employs TRBV7-2 and TRBJ2-3; TRBD1 is a possible D gene (5 bases). Germline V gives CDR1 SGHTA, CDR2 FQGNSA. V lost 6 bases and J lost 1, with 17 bases in between. The CDR3 covers 16 residues. CDR3 DNA sequence: TGTGCCAGCAGGCCCCCCTTGGAGACAGGCACAGATACGCAGTATTTT. Residues: CASRPPLETGTDTQYF.

The gene calls are TRBV6-5 and TRBJ2-2; no clear D gene. CDR1 and CDR2 (germline): MNHEY, SVGAGI. The CDR3 covers 13 residues. Trimming removed 4 bases from V and 6 bases from J, with 9 bases in between. DNA of the CDR3: TGTGCCAGCAGTTTCTTAGGCTCCGGGGAGCTGTTTTTT. This codes for CASSFLGSGELFF.

CDR3 bases: TGTGCCAGCCCCCTTCTGGCGGGAGACACAGATACGCAGTATTTT. Translation: CASPLLAGDTDTQYF. This chain uses TRBV6-1 with TRBJ2-3, with 7 bases lining up with TRBD2. V lost 8 bases to trimming and J lost 2 bases; unmatched junction nucleotides: 10. The CDR3 runs 15 residues. Germline lookup yields CDR1 MNHNS and CDR2 SASEGT.

Concerning this clonotype itself: A much larger clone lies one base from this, so it may be a read error. This chain uses TRBV7-8 with TRBJ2-3; 9 bases fit TRBD1. Germline trimming cut 7 bases from V and 2 bases from J; bases unmatched to any gene: 10. This CDR3 comprises 16 residues. CDR1 and CDR2 from the germline V gene are SGHVS and FQNEAQ. CDR3 residues: CASNTPGTGTTDTQYF. The CDR3, as DNA: TGTGCCAGCAACACCCCCGGGACAGGGACCACAGATACGCAGTATTTT.

This sequence joins TRBV4-1 and TRBJ2-2, with 8 nucleotides matching TRBD1. Per germline, CDR1 MGHRA and CDR2 YSYEKL. The CDR3 loop spans 14 amino acids. V lost 4 bases and J lost 7; bases outside the gene matches: 5. The CDR3 region has the DNA TGCGCCAGCAGCCGGGTCAGGGGGCTCGGGGAGCTGTTTTTT. This translates into CASSRVRGLGELFF.

This chain uses TRBV20-1 with TRBJ2-4, with no clear D. Germline V lookup: CDR1 DFQATT, CDR2 SNEGSKA (reference sequence). V was pared by 0 bases and J by 0 bases, with 9 bases between. The CDR3 covers 15 residues. In DNA form, the CDR3 reads TGCAGTGCTAGAGATAATCGTATAGCCAAAAACATTCAGTACTTC. Translating it yields CSARDNRIAKNIQYF.

This rearrangement joins TRBV9 to TRBJ1-2, with D uncertain. Trimming cost V 0 bases and J 4 bases, with 10 bases left between them. CDR3 size: 14 residues. In germline, CDR1 is SGDLS, CDR2 YYNGEE. CDR3 nucleotides: TGTGCCAGCAGCGTAGATTGGGGAAGCTATGGCTACACCTTC. It translates to CASSVDWGSYGYTF.

On this clonotype itself: A read error may produce the germline difference seen at one junction end. The gene calls are TRBV10-2 and TRBJ1-5; D call uncertain. In germline, CDR1 is WSHSY, CDR2 SAAADI. The CDR3 loop spans 14 amino acids. The CDR3 protein is CASSESASNQPRHF. The CDR3 nucleotides read TGCGCCAGCAGTGAGTCGGCTAGCAATCAGCCCCGGCATTTT.

The genes are TRBV6-5 and TRBJ2-5, with 7 positions matching TRBD1. The J call may be incorrect, as the DNA end agrees better with TRBJ2-1. This CDR3 is 13 amino acids long. Germline V gene sequence: CDR1 MNHEY, CDR2 SVGAGI. CDR3 coding DNA: TGTGCCAGGAAAGGGACAGCCCAAGAGACCCAGTTCTTC. Its protein product is CARKGTAQETQFF.

The rearrangement joins TRBV28 to TRBJ2-7, with TRBD1 as a possible D gene (5 bases). The CDR3 consists of 14 residues. The V end lost 10 bases, the J end lost 2 bases, and 18 bases lay between the germline ends. CDR1 is MDHEN and CDR2 is SYDVKM in the germline V gene. The CDR3 bases are TGTGCCACTAGACAGCCCACACTAACCTACGAGCAGTACTTC. Translated: CATRQPTLTYEQYF.

The chain employs TRBV7-3 and TRBJ2-2, with D perhaps TRBD1 or TRBD2 (5 bases each). V shed 1 base and J shed 6 bases, with 18 bases lying between them. Germline CDR1 and CDR2: SGHTA and FQGTGA. The CDR3 runs to 17 residues. CDR3 amino acids: CASSLSGALGLPGELFF. As DNA, the CDR3 is TGTGCCAGCAGCTTAAGTGGGGCTCTCGGACTCCCCGGGGAGCTGTTTTTT.